The rows below give T cell receptor beta chains drawn from one sample of a study of shared T cell receptors in the human thymus. Libraries were prepared by immunoSEQ multiplex PCR; TCRdb keeps only in-frame clonotypes and omits some of them. The table lists more than 550,000 clones, 80% to 90% of them singletons. These data are also associated with another study on human thymus T cells.

The source material was thymocytes. Receptors were obtained from a boy younger than two with a congenital heart defect. The CDR3 runs from the conserved cysteine through the conserved F or W. A D gene is named only where the DNA matches it firmly. Clone size is given for some rows only: seen once, a few or many times, or a class if the clone is expanded.

clone size	D gene	V gene	J gene	CDR3 DNA	CDR3 protein
-	TRBD1	TRBV28	TRBJ1-6	TGTGCCAGCAGTTTAGCTTGGGACAGGGTAGATTCACCCCTCCACTTT	CASSLAWDRVDSPLHF
once	-	TRBV18	TRBJ2-5	TGTGCCAGCTCACCACCGCTACGGGGTAGGGAGACCCAGTACTTC	CASSPPLRGRETQYF
-	TRBD1	TRBV5-6	TRBJ2-4	TGTGCCAGCAGCTCGACAGGGGGCTCTTCACTAGCCAAAAACATTCAGTACTTC	CASSSTGGSSLAKNIQYF
-	TRBD2	TRBV27	TRBJ2-5	TGTGCCAGCAGTTTACTTGGCGGGGGGGCCGACGGAGAGACCCAGTACTTC	CASSLLGGGADGETQYF
-	TRBD2	TRBV15	TRBJ2-7	TGTGCCACCAGCAGAAAGCGGGGAACCTACGAGCAGTACTTC	CATSRKRGTYEQYF
-	-	TRBV28	TRBJ1-4	TGTGCCAGCAGTTTGAGCGGGGCGCATTTTAATGAAAAACTGTTTTTT	CASSLSGAHFNEKLFF
once	TRBD1	TRBV5-8	TRBJ2-7	TGTGCCAGCAGCAAGACAGGGGGGATCGGGTACGAGCAGTACTTC	CASSKTGGIGYEQYF
-	-	TRBV10-3	TRBJ1-2	TGTGCCATCAGTGAGTCCGAGGGAAGCAGGGGCTACACCTTC	CAISESEGSRGYTF
once	TRBD2	TRBV5-6	TRBJ2-1	TGTGCCAGCAGCGTCGGACTAGCGGGAGACAATGAGCAGTTCTTC	CASSVGLAGDNEQFF
-	TRBD2	TRBV27	TRBJ2-1	TGTGCCAGCGGGGCGGAGCGGGGGAATTACAATGAGCAGTTCTTC	CASGAERGNYNEQFF
-	TRBD2	TRBV27	TRBJ2-1	TGTGCCAGCAGTTTACCCGCCCCCCAGGGCGGGGGGGAGATCGATGAGCAGTTCTTC	CASSLPAPQGGGEIDEQFF
-	-	TRBV7-7	TRBJ1-1	TGTGCCAGCAGCCCAATCAGGGGCCGGGAGAACACTGAAGCTTTCTTT	CASSPIRGRENTEAFF
-	-	TRBV9	TRBJ2-3	TGTGCCAGCAGCACCCATGGTGGGGGCGAACCTCTCACAGATACGCAGTATTTT	CASSTHGGGEPLTDTQYF
-	-	TRBV30	TRBJ2-1	TGTGCCTGGAGTGGACTAGAAACCTACAATGAGCAGTTCTTC	CAWSGLETYNEQFF
-	-	TRBV29-1	TRBJ2-3	TGCAGCGTTGAAGTACGGTCTAGCACAGATACGCAGTATTTT	CSVEVRSSTDTQYF
-	TRBD1	TRBV4-3	TRBJ1-1	TGCGCCAGCAGCCAGTGGACAGGGGGTATTAGGTTTGCCCACACTGAAGCTTTCTTT	CASSQWTGGIRFAHTEAFF
-	TRBD1	TRBV30	TRBJ1-4	TGTGCCTGGAGTCCAACCCTAATCGGACAGGTTAATGAAAAACTGTTTTTT	CAWSPTLIGQVNEKLFF
-	TRBD1	TRBV4-3	TRBJ1-2	TGCGCCAGCAGCCAGGACAACGGGACAGAGTCGAACTATGGCTACACCTTC	CASSQDNGTESNYGYTF
-	TRBD1	TRBV4-3	TRBJ2-1	TGCGCCAGCAGCCAAGAATTACCCGGGACAGGGGATTACAATGAGCAGTTCTTC	CASSQELPGTGDYNEQFF
-	-	TRBV4-1	TRBJ2-7	TGCGCCAGCAGCCAAGAGCCTTCCCTTTCGGGACACTCCCAATACGAGCAGTACTTC	CASSQEPSLSGHSQYEQYF
-	TRBD1	TRBV2	TRBJ1-3	TGTGCCAGCACCGAGGGGGCGGGAAGCTCTGGAAACACCATATATTTT	CASTEGAGSSGNTIYF
-	-	TRBV7-9	TRBJ1-3	TGTGCCAGCAGCCCGGGAGGTGGCAGGGAGAGTTCCATATATTTT	CASSPGGGRESSIYF
-	-	TRBV28	TRBJ1-4	TGTGCCAGCAGCCCGGCGGTAAAGATTGCAACTAATGAAAAACTGTTTTTT	CASSPAVKIATNEKLFF
-	TRBD2	TRBV19	TRBJ2-7	TGTGCCAGTTCGGCGGGAGGTGAGGGATACGAGCAGTACTTC	CASSAGGEGYEQYF
-	-	TRBV5-4	TRBJ1-2	TGTGCCAGCAGCTTGGCCGGGGAACATTCCTATGGCTACACCTTC	CASSLAGEHSYGYTF
-	TRBD1	TRBV10-3	TRBJ2-2	TGTGCCATCAGGATGACAGGGGGCTACACCGGGGAGCTGTTTTTT	CAIRMTGGYTGELFF
-	-	TRBV2	TRBJ2-7	TGTGCCAGCAGTGGGACAGCCTCTTTGAGCTCCTACGAGCAGTACTTC	CASSGTASLSSYEQYF
-	TRBD1	TRBV30	TRBJ1-6	TGTGCCTGGAATCCCAGAGAGGGGGCCCAAGGAACAAATTCACCCCTCCACTTT	CAWNPREGAQGTNSPLHF
-	TRBD2	TRBV11-3	TRBJ2-5	TGTGCCAGCAGCTTAAGACTAGCGGGGTACCAAGAGACCCAGTACTTC	CASSLRLAGYQETQYF
-	-	TRBV14	TRBJ1-2	TGTGCCAGCAGCCGTCTAGGGTGGGGCGCTTTAAAATGGGGAGGCTACACCTTC	CASSRLGWGALKWGGYTF
-	-	TRBV28	TRBJ2-7	TGTGCCAGCAGTTTAAAGCCACGGAGGGGCGAGCAGTACTTC	CASSLKPRRGEQYF
-	-	TRBV4-2	TRBJ1-2	TGTGCCAGCAGCCAAGACCCGGAGGGCTATGGCTACACCTTC	CASSQDPEGYGYTF
-	TRBD1	TRBV19	TRBJ1-5	TGTGCCAGTAGTATGAGTAGGGGGGAGACAGGGAGTAGCAATCAGCCCCAGCATTTT	CASSMSRGETGSSNQPQHF
once	-	TRBV28	TRBJ2-2	TGTGCCAGCAGCCTACCGCTCCGGGAGATGGCCGGGGAGCTGTTTTTT	CASSLPLREMAGELFF
-	TRBD2	TRBV10-3	TRBJ2-5	TGTGCCATCAGCGCCACTAGCGGGGGGGCGATCCGAGAGACCCAGTACTTC	CAISATSGGAIRETQYF
-	TRBD1	TRBV28	TRBJ1-6	TGTGCCAGCAGTCGACAGGGGGCGGTTTCACCCCTCCACTTT	CASSRQGAVSPLHF
-	TRBD1	TRBV16	TRBJ2-7	TGTGCCAGCAGCCAATCGGCGACAGGGGCCGAGCAGTACTTC	CASSQSATGAEQYF
-	TRBD2	TRBV6-1	TRBJ2-3	TGTGCCAGCAGTGAAGGAGCGGGAGGCACAGATACGCAGTATTTT	CASSEGAGGTDTQYF
-	-	TRBV18	TRBJ2-5	TGTGCCAGCTCACCACCGGTTGCCTCGACAGGTGGGGAGACCCAGTACTTC	CASSPPVASTGGETQYF
-	-	TRBV5-1	TRBJ2-7	TGCGCCAGCAGCTTGGGACAGGGAGGCTACGAGCAGTACTTC	CASSLGQGGYEQYF
-	TRBD1	TRBV27	TRBJ2-3	TGTGCCAGTAGCCCCCGGGACAGGGTCCCAGATACGCAGTATTTT	CASSPRDRVPDTQYF
once	TRBD2	TRBV9	TRBJ2-1	TGTGCCAGCAGCGCGTCGGGCGGGAGATCGAATGAGCAGTTCTTC	CASSASGGRSNEQFF
once	TRBD2	TRBV4-3	TRBJ2-3	TGCGCCAGCAGCCAGGCCGACCACAGGACTCGACCGGGACTACCATACACAGATACGCAGTATTTT	CASSQADHRTRPGLPYTDTQYF
-	-	TRBV4-1	TRBJ2-1	TGCGCCAGCAGCCAAGATCCCCCGAAGTGGGAGGAGCAGTTCTTC	CASSQDPPKWEEQFF
-	TRBD2	TRBV7-2	TRBJ2-7	TGTGCCAGCAGCACCAAACTAGCGGGGGAGGCAGGCTCCTACGAGCAGTACTTC	CASSTKLAGEAGSYEQYF
-	-	TRBV11-3	TRBJ1-6	TGTGCCAGCAGCTTAGACAGAAATTCACCCCTCCACTTT	CASSLDRNSPLHF
-	-	TRBV7-7	TRBJ2-2	TGTGCTAGCAGCTCGTCCATGAGAGACACCGGGGAGCTGTTTTTT	CASSSSMRDTGELFF
-	-	TRBV7-2	TRBJ2-3	TGTGCCAGCATCCAACAGGGGAGTCGACTAGCGCTCACAGATACGCAGTATTTT	CASIQQGSRLALTDTQYF
once	TRBD2	TRBV4-3	TRBJ2-7	TGCGCCAGCAGCCAAGAAGAGGGGCGGGAGTTCGTCGAGCAGTACTTC	CASSQEEGREFVEQYF
once	-	TRBV4-1	TRBJ2-1	TGCGCCAGCAGCCAAGTCCACTACAATGAGCAGTTCTTC	CASSQVHYNEQFF
-	TRBD2	TRBV6-1	TRBJ2-1	TGTGCCAGCAGTGCCGCGGGTAGCGGGAGTGGGTACCCCTACAATGAGCAGTTCTTC	CASSAAGSGSGYPYNEQFF
-	-	TRBV14	TRBJ1-2	TGTGCCAGCAGCCAAGTAGCGGGTTTCTATGGCTACACCTTC	CASSQVAGFYGYTF
-	-	TRBV30	TRBJ2-5	TGTGCCTGGGGGCCTATCCTCCAGGGCTCGAAGACCCAGTACTTC	CAWGPILQGSKTQYF